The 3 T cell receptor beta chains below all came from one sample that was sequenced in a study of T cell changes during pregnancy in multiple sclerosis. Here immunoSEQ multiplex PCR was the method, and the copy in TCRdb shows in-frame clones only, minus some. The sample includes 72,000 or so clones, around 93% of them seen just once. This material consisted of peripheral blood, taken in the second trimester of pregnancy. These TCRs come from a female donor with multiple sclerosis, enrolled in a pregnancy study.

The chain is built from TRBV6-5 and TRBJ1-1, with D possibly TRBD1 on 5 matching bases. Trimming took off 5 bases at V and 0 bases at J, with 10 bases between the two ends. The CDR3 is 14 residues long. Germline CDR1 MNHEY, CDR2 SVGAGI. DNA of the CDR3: TGTGCCAGCAGTCCGCTGACAGTGAACACTGAAGCTTTCTTT. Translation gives CASSPLTVNTEAFF.

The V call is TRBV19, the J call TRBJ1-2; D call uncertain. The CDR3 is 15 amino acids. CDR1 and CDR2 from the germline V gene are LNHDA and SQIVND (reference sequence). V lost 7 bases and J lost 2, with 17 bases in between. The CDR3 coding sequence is TGTGCCAGTACCCCGTATGAGGGTGGGAACTATGGCTACACCTTC. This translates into CASTPYEGGNYGYTF.

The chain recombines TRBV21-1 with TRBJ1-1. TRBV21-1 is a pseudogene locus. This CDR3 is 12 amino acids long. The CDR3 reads CASSKRGTEAFF. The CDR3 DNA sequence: TGTGCCAGCAGCAAACGGGGTACTGAAGCTTTCTTT.